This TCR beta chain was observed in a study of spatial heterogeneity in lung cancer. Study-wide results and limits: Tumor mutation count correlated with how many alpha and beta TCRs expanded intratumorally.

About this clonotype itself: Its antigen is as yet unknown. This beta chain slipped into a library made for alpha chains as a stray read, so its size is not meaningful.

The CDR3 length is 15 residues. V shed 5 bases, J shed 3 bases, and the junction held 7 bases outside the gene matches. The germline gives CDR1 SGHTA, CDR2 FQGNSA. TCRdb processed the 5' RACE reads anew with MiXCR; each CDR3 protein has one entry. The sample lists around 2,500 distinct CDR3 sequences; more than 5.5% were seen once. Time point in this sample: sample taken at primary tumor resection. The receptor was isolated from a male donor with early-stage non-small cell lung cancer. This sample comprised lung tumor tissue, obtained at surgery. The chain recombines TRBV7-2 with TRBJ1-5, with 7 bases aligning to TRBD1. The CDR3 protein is CASSPRQGINQPQHF. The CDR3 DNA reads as TGTGCCAGCAGCCCCCGACAGGGAATCAATCAGCCCCAGCATTTT.